Given below is one T cell receptor beta chain in context. The antigen remains undetermined. This record comes from a study of T cell responses to AZD1222 COVID-19 vaccine. Libraries were prepared by immunoSEQ multiplex PCR; TCRdb keeps only in-frame clonotypes and omits some of them. In the table there are 99,000 or so clones, roughly 90% of which are singletons. Germline V gene lookup returns CDR1 LNHDA and CDR2 SQIVND (reference sequence). This CDR3 has 15 residues. V was shortened by 2 bases and J by 1 base, with 9 bases between the two germline ends. Study-wide results and limits: Spike-specific TCR breadth and depth grew following two AZD1222 doses. The donors showed a predominance of white British ancestry and of females, with possible underestimation of clonal diversity. Per reports, nearly half of all spike-specific TCRs target regions that are unmutated in variants.

This chain connects TRBV19 to TRBJ1-5; D not certain. The TCR comes from an adult in good health. Material: peripheral blood, obtained on day 0 of AZD1222 vaccination. CDR3 in DNA: TGTGCCAGTAGTATATTAGGGCAGAGCAATCAGCCCCAGCATTTT. This gives the protein CASSILGQSNQPQHF. Based on the CDR3 plus reference TRBV19 and TRBJ1-5, the full variable domain is DGGITQSPKYLFRKEGQNVTLSCEQNLNHDAMYWYRQDPGQGLRLIYYSQIVNDFQKGDIAEGYSVSREKKESFPLTVTSAQKNPTAFYLCASSILGQSNQPQHFGDGTRLSIL.